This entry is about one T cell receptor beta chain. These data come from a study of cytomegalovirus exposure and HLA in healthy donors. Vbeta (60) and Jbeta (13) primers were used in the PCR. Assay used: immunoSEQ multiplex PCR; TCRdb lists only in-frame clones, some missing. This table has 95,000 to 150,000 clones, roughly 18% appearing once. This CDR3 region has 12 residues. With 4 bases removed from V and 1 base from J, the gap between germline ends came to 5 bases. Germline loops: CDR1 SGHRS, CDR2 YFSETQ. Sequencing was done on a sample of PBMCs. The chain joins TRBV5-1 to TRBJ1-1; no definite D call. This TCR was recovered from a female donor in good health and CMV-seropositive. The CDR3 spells CASSTGNTEAFF. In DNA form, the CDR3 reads TGCGCCAGCAGCACCGGGAACACTGAAGCTTTCTTT.